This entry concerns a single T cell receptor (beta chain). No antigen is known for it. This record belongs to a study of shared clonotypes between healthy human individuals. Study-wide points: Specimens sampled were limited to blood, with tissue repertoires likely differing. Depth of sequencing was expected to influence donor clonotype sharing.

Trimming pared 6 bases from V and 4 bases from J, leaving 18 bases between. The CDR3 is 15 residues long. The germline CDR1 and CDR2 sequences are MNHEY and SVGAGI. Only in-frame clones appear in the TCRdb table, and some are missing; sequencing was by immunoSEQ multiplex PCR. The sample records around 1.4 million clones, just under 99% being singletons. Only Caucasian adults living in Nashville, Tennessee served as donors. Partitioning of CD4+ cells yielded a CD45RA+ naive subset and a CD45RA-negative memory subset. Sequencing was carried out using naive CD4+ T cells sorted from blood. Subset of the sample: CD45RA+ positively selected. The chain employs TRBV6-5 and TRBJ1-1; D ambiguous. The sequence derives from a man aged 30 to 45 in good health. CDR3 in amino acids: CASRSFASWITEAFF. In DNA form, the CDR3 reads TGTGCCAGCAGGTCCTTTGCGTCTTGGATCACTGAAGCTTTCTTT.